This TCR beta chain emerged from a study of blood T cell repertoires in COVID-19. Study processing details: Nucleated cell number was recorded as an estimate derived from reference gene primer amplification. Sequenced by immunoSEQ multiplex PCR; TCRdb stores in-frame clones only, minus some. That table gives V, J and clone size, and the DNA gave D and trimming. The sample includes about 220,000 clones, over 75% of them seen just once. V shed 3 bases and J shed 4 bases, with 19 bases lying between them. This CDR3 comprises 16 residues. Germline V lookup: CDR1 SGDLS, CDR2 YYNGEE. The sample was peripheral blood. This chain uses TRBV9 with TRBJ1-1; D is possibly TRBD1 (6 bases). This clonotype was obtained from a human donor in a cohort sampled during active COVID-19. CDR3 DNA sequence: TGTGCCAGCAGCGCCTCGACAGGCTTAGGGGCCACTGAAGCTTTCTTT. Translating it yields CASSASTGLGATEAFF.